This record covers a single TCR beta chain. This CDR3 is 16 amino acids long. The germline V and J ends were trimmed by 2 bases and 17 bases, with 25 bases remaining between them. Germline CDR1 is MNHEY and CDR2 is SVGAGI. This specimen comes from a study of blood T cell repertoires in COVID-19. Whole-study context: Samples taken during acute and convalescent COVID-19 were collected in the United States, Italy and Spain. From T cells, B-cell-depleted T cells, or PBMCs came the material, which was cDNA or gDNA.

In the study's own analysis: For nucleated cells, counts were estimated from reference gene primer amplification. Data came from immunoSEQ multiplex PCR; TCRdb stores just in-frame clones and leaves some out. Clone size and V and J calls were adopted from that table, with D and trimming inferred from the DNA. The table records about 170,000 clones, 85% of them present only once. The sample taken for sequencing was peripheral blood. The clonotype comes from a human donor with acute or convalescent COVID-19. The donor label of this sample is uncertain. This chain joins TRBV6-5 and TRBJ1-6; perhaps TRBD1 as D (5 bases). CDR3 DNA: TGTGCCAGCAGTTACCCCCTAGGGCAGGGAGGTTGGAGCTTCCACTTT. It translates to CASSYPLGQGGWSFHF.